The following is a T cell receptor (beta chain) sequence with its context. The primer mix had 60 Vbeta and 13 Jbeta primers. Profiled with immunoSEQ multiplex PCR; TCRdb holds only in-frame clones, not every one. The sample lists around 160,000 clones; 80% to 90% were seen once. This CDR3 spans 15 amino acids. Germline-derived CDR1 and CDR2 are SGHTA and FQGNSA. J lost 4 bases, V lost 5 bases, and 10 bases had no gene match. The sample belongs to a study of cytomegalovirus exposure and HLA in healthy donors. The receptor was isolated from a man aged 18 to 30 in good health and CMV-seropositive. The sequenced sample was PBMCs. This chain links TRBV7-2 with TRBJ1-2; the match to TRBD1 covers 7 bases. CDR3 sequence reads: CASSQRQGGVYGYTF. The CDR3, as DNA: TGTGCCAGCAGCCAACGACAGGGTGGAGTCTATGGCTACACCTTC.